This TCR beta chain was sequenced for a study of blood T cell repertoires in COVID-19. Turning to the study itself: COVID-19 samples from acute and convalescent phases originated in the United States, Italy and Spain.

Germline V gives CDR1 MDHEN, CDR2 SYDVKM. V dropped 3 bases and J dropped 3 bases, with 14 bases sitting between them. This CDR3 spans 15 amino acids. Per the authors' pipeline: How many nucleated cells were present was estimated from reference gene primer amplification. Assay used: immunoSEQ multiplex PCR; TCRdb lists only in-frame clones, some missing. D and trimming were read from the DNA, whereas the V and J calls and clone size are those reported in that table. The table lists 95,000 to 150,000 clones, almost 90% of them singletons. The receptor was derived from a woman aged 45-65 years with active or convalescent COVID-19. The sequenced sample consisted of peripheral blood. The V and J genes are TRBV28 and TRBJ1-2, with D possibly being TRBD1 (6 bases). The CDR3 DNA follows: TGTGCCAGCAGTTTCCCTGAACAGGGCGACTATGGCTACACCTTC. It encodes CASSFPEQGDYGYTF.